Listed here is a single T cell receptor (beta chain). Germline V lookup: CDR1 SGHTA, CDR2 FQGTGA. The CDR3 sequence is 18 residues long. V shed 3 bases and J shed 2 bases, with 19 bases lying between them. The sample originates from a study of blood T cells in healthy people across ages. Combining a sample-barcoded 5' primer with a J-beta primer mix, a second PCR ran for 7 to 11 cycles. TCRdb re-called the 5' RACE reads with MiXCR, one entry per CDR3 protein. The sample lists fewer than 1,000,000 distinct CDR3 sequences; approximately 48% were seen once. Donors gave around 10 milliliters of peripheral blood apiece.

The TCR originated in a man between 60 and 75 years old in good health. Input material: blood. This rearrangement joins TRBV7-3 to TRBJ2-2; TRBD1 or TRBD2 may be the D gene (5 bases each). The CDR3 DNA sequence: TGTGCCAGCAGCTTTATGCCGGGACGGGGTCCTAACACCGGGGAGCTGTTTTTT. Amino acids: CASSFMPGRGPNTGELFF.